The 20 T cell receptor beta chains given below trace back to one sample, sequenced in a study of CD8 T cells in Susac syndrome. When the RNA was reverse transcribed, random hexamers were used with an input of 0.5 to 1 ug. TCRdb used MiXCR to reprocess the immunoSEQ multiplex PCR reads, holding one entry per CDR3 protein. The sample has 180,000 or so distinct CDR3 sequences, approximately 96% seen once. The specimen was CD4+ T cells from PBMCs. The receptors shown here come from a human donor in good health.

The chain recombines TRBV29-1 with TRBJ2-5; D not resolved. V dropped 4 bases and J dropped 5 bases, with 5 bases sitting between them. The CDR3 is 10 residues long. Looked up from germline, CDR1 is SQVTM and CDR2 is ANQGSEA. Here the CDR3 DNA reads TGCAGCGTTGCGGTTGAGACCCAGTACTTC. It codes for CSVAVETQYF.

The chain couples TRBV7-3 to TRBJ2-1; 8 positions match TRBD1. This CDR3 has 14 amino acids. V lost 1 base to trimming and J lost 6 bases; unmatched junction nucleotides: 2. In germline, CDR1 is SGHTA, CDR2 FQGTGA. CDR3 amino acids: CASSLRGQVNEQFF. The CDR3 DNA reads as TGTGCCAGCAGCTTAAGGGGACAGGTCAATGAGCAGTTCTTC.

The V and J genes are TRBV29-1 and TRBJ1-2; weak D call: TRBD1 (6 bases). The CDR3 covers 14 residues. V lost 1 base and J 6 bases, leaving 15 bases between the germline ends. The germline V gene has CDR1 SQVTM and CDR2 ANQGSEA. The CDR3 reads CSVEGGANGNGYTF. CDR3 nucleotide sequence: TGCAGCGTTGAAGGGGGGGCTAACGGGAATGGCTACACCTTC.

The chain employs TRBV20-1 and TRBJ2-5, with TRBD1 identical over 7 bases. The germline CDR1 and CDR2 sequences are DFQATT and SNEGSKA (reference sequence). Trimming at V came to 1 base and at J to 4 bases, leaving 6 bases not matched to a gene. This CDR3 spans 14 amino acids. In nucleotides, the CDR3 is TGCAGTGCTAGAGCGGACACAGGGGTAGAGACCCAGTACTTC. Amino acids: CSARADTGVETQYF.

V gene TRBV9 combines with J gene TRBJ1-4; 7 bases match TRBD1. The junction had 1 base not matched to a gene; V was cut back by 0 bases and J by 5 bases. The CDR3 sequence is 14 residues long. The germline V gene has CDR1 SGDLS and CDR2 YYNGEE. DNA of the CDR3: TGTGCCAGCAGCGTAGCACAGGGGAATGAAAAACTGTTTTTT. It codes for CASSVAQGNEKLFF.

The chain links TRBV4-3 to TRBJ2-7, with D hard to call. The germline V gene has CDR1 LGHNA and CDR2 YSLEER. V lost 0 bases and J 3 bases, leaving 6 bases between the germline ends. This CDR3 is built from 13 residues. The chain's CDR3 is CASSQDAGYEQYF. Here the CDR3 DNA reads TGCGCCAGCAGCCAAGATGCCGGCTACGAGCAGTACTTC.

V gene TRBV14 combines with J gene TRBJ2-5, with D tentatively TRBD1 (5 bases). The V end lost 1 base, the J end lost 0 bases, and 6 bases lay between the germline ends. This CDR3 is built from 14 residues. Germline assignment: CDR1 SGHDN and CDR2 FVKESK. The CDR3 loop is CASSQVRDQETQYF. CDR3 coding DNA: TGTGCCAGCAGCCAAGTCAGGGACCAAGAGACCCAGTACTTC.

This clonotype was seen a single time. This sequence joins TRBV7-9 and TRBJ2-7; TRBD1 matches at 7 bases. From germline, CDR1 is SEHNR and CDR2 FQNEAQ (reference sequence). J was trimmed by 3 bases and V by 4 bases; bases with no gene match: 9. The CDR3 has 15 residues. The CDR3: CASSSRDSPVYEQYF. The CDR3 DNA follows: TGTGCCAGCAGCTCCCGGGACAGTCCAGTCTACGAGCAGTACTTC.

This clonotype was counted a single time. The CDR3 DNA is TGCGCCAGCAGTCCCTGGGACAGGAACTATGGCTACACCTTC. Protein product: CASSPWDRNYGYTF. This chain joins TRBV23-1 and TRBJ1-2; 8 nucleotides agree with TRBD1. TRBV23-1 is placed among ORFs of uncertain function. J was trimmed by 2 bases and V by 4 bases; bases with no gene match: 3. The CDR3 has 14 residues.

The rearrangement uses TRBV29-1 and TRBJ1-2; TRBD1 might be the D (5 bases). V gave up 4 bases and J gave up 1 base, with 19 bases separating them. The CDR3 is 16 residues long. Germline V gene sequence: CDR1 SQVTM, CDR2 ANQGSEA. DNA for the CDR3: TGCAGCGTTGCCCCTGGTGGGGGGAGGCGTAACTATGGCTACACCTTC. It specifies CSVAPGGGRRNYGYTF.

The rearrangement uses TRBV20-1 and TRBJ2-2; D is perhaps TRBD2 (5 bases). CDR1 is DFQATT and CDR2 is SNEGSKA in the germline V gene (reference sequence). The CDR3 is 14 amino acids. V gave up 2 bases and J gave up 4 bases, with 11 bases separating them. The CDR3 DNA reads TGCAGTGCTAGAAATCGGGGAAGCACCGGGGAGCTGTTTTTT. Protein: CSARNRGSTGELFF.

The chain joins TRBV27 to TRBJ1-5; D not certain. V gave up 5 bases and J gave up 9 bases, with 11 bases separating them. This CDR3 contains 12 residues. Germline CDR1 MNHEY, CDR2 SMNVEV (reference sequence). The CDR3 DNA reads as TGTGCCAGCAGTCGGAGGCGGTGGCCCCAGCATTTT. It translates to CASSRRRWPQHF.

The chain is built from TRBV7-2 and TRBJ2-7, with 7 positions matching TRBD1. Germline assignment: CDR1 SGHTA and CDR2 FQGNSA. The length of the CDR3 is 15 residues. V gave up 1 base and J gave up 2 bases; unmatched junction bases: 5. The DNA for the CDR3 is TGTGCCAGCAGCTTAGATCCGGGACAGCCCTACGAGCAGTACTTC. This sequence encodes CASSLDPGQPYEQYF.

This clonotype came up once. The CDR3 here is CASRDRGEGYTF. CDR3 nucleotide sequence: TGTGCCAGCAGAGACCGAGGGGAAGGCTACACCTTC. The V gene is TRBV6-2 or TRBV6-3, the J gene TRBJ1-2; TRBD1 might be the D (5 bases). From germline, CDR1 is MNHEY and CDR2 SVGEGT. The CDR3 sequence is 12 residues long. V gave up 6 bases and J gave up 8 bases, with 13 bases separating them.

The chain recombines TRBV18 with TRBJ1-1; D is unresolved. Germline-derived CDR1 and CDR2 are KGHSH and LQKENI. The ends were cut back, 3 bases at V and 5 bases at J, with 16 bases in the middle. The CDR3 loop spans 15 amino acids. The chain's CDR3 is CASSPSESRGTEAFF. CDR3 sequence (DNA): TGTGCCAGCTCACCGTCCGAAAGTCGGGGAACTGAAGCTTTCTTT. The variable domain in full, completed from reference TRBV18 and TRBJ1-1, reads NAGVMQNPRHLVRRRGQEARLRCSPMKGHSHVYWYRQLPEEGLKFMVYLQKENIIDESGMPKERFSAEFPKEGPSILRIQQVVRGDSAAYFCASSPSESRGTEAFFGQGTRLTVV.

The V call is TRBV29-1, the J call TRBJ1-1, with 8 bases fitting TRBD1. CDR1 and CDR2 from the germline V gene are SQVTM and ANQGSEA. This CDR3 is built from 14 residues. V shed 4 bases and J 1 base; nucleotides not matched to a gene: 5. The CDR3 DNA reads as TGCAGCGTTGCCCTGGACAGGGAGAACACTGAAGCTTTCTTT. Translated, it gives CSVALDRENTEAFF. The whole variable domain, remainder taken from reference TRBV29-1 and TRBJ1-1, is SAVISQKPSRDICQRGTSLTIQCQVDSQVTMMFWYRQQPGQSLTLIATANQGSEATYESGFVIDKFPISRPNLTFSTLTVSNMSPEDSSIYLCSVALDRENTEAFFGQGTRLTVV.

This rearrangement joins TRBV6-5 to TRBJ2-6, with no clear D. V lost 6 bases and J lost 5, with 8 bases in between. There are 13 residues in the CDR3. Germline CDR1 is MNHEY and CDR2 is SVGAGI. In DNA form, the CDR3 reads TGTGCCAGCAGCCTCGAGAGGGCCAACGTCCTGACTTTC. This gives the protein CASSLERANVLTF.

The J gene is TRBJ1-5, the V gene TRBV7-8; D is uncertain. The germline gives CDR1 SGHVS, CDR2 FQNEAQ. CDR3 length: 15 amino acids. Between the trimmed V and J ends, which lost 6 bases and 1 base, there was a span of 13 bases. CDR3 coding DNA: TGTGCCAGCAGTCTAGGAGCTAGGAGCAATCAGCCCCAGCATTTT. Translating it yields CASSLGARSNQPQHF.

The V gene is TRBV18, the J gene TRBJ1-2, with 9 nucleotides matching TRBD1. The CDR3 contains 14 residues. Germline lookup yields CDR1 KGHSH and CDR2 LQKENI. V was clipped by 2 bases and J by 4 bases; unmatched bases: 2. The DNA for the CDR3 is TGTGCCAGCTCACCAGAGACAGGGGGCTATGGCTACACCTTC. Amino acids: CASSPETGGYGYTF. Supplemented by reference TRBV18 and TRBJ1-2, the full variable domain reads NAGVMQNPRHLVRRRGQEARLRCSPMKGHSHVYWYRQLPEEGLKFMVYLQKENIIDESGMPKERFSAEFPKEGPSILRIQQVVRGDSAAYFCASSPETGGYGYTFGSGTRLTVV.

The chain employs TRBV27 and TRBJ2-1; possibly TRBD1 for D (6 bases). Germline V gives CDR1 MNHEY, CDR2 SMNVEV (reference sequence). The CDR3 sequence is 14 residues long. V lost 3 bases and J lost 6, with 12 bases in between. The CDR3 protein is CASSFQGFGNEQFF. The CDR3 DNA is TGTGCCAGCAGTTTCCAGGGGTTCGGCAATGAGCAGTTCTTC.